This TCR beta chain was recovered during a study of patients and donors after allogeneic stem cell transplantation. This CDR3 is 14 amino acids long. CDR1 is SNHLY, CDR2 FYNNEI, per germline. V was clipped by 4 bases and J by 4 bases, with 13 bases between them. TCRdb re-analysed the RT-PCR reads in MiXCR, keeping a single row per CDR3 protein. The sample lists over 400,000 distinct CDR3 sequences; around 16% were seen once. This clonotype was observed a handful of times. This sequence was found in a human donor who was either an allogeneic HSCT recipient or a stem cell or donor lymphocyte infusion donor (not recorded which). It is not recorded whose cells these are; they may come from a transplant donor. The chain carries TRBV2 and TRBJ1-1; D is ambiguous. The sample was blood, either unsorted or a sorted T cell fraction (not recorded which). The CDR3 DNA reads TGTGCCAGCAGTGTTTATGGAGGGAGCACTGAAGCTTTCTTT. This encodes CASSVYGGSTEAFF.